This TCR beta chain is drawn from a study of cytotoxic CD8 clonotypes in ibrutinib-treated CLL. Study context: In all, under twelve patients were relapsed/refractory, approximately 16 were treatment-naive and approximately 17 were IGHV unmutated.

Regarding the study as a whole: Clonality, elevated at ibrutinib response, dropped back toward baseline at progression.

This CDR3 region has 15 residues. CDR1 is SGHDN and CDR2 is FVKESK in the germline V gene. After removal of 3 bases from V and 6 bases from J, the junction contained 3 bases not matched to a gene. This clone was observed a single time. Its antigen is not known. Only in-frame clones appear in the TCRdb table, and some are missing; sequencing was by immunoSEQ multiplex PCR. The repertoire has fewer than 35,000 clones, roughly 50% of them found once; the top ten carry around 5.1%. The chain joins TRBV14 to TRBJ2-7; TRBD2 matches 15 bases. The receptor comes from a human donor with chronic lymphocytic leukemia. The specimen comprised PBMCs, sampled before ibrutinib treatment. This CDR3 is CASSHLGLAGGEQYF. CDR3 coding DNA: TGTGCCAGCAGCCACTTGGGACTAGCGGGAGGCGAGCAGTACTTC.